This T cell receptor beta chain was observed in a study of blood T cells in healthy people across ages. The V gene end was trimmed by 7 bases and the J gene end by 3 bases; junction bases not matched to a gene: 1. Germline-derived CDR1 and CDR2 are DFQATT and SNEGSKA (reference sequence). The CDR3 length is 12 residues. Primers used in a second PCR of about 6 to 11 cycles were a sample-barcoded 5' primer and a J-beta primer mix. TCRdb reprocessed the 5' RACE reads via MiXCR and lists one record per CDR3 protein. The sample has hundreds of thousands of distinct CDR3 sequences, 24% seen once. These data were also filed under a second study, of T cells of mothers and their children. That source adds: Mothers gave over 8 million TCR beta CDR3 reads each, and children about 3 million each. The authors detected no persistent microchimeric T cell clones.

The source material was blood. The TCR comes from a boy between 10 and 17 years old in good health. The chain is built from TRBV20-1 and TRBJ2-5; TRBD2 agrees at 11 bases. CDR3 DNA sequence: TGCAGTGAGACTAGCGGGGAAGAGACCCAGTACTTC. This encodes CSETSGEETQYF.